Listed here is a single T cell receptor beta chain. Antigen: not known. Using immunoSEQ multiplex PCR, the repertoire was profiled, and TCRdb retains in-frame clones only, with some absent. The repertoire holds about 150,000 clones, with roughly 92% as singletons. The CDR3 loop spans 16 amino acids. CDR1 and CDR2 (germline): SGHNT, YENEEA. After removal of 5 bases from V and 7 bases from J, the junction contained 14 bases not matched to a gene. The sample comes from a study of cytomegalovirus exposure and HLA in healthy donors. Study as a whole: The approximately 120 validation repertoires, a later analysis reported, used the same platform as the 666 first-cohort repertoires.

Findings of the study overall: The study labeled 150 to 200 TCR beta chains cytomegalovirus-associated. Per published reports, the classifier diagnosed cytomegalovirus status with high specificity and sensitivity.

Material for sequencing was PBMCs. The source is a man aged 18 to 30 in good health and CMV-seronegative. This chain uses TRBV11-3 with TRBJ2-3; 8 positions match TRBD1. The CDR3 here is CASSPEDRVFGYTQYF. The CDR3 bases are TGTGCCAGCAGCCCCGAGGACAGGGTTTTCGGTTATACGCAGTATTTT.